These T cell receptor beta chains were read from a single sample in a study of blood T cells in healthy people across ages. TCRdb reanalysed the 5' RACE reads using MiXCR and keeps one entry per CDR3 protein. The table shows roughly 700,000 distinct CDR3 sequences, with around half occurring only once. The sample consisted of blood. These TCRs come from a woman aged 60-75 years in good health. The CDR3 runs from the conserved cysteine through the conserved F or W. D genes are given only for firm matches. Rows give clone size only sometimes, using once, few, many, or a class for an expanded clone.

d_gene,j_gene,v_gene,abundance,CDR3aa,CDR3nt
NA,TRBJ2-5,TRBV12-3/TRBV12-4,NA,CASSLGGWTMETQYF,TGTGCCAGCAGTTTAGGAGGATGGACGATGGAGACCCAGTACTTC
NA,TRBJ2-1,TRBV6-6,few,CASSYSTAAYNEQFF,TGTGCCAGCAGTTACTCGACAGCCGCCTACAATGAGCAGTTCTTC
NA,TRBJ1-5,TRBV20-1,NA,CSAGARWTNQPQHF,TGCAGTGCTGGAGCCCGTTGGACAAATCAGCCCCAGCATTTT
TRBD1,TRBJ1-4,TRBV29-1,NA,CSVGQATNEKLFF,TGCAGCGTCGGACAGGCAACTAATGAAAAACTGTTTTTT
NA,TRBJ2-3,TRBV20-1,NA,CSARGGGFNADTQYF,TGCAGTGCGAGAGGCGGGGGCTTTAACGCAGATACGCAGTATTTT
NA,TRBJ2-1,TRBV2,NA,CASSELSYNEQFF,TGTGCCAGCAGTGAACTGTCCTACAATGAGCAGTTCTTC
TRBD1,TRBJ1-4,TRBV27,few,CASSLSGQSYEKLFF,TGTGCCAGCAGTTTATCGGGACAGTCCTATGAAAAACTGTTTTTT
NA,TRBJ2-1,TRBV7-2,NA,CASSLGSGLYNEQFF,TGTGCCAGCAGCTTAGGTAGCGGACTCTACAATGAGCAGTTCTTC
NA,TRBJ1-4,TRBV18,NA,CASSPPGGGEKLFF,TGTGCCAGCTCACCACCCGGGGGCGGTGAAAAACTGTTTTTT
NA,TRBJ2-1,TRBV7-3,NA,CASSLAQENEQFF,TGTGCCAGCAGTTTAGCACAGGAGAATGAGCAGTTCTTC
TRBD2,TRBJ2-5,TRBV20-1,once,CSARDPIASGRWAYF,TGCAGTGCTAGAGATCCAATAGCTAGCGGGAGGTGGGCGTACTTC
NA,TRBJ1-1,TRBV6-6,NA,CASSSRLQAAEAFF,TGTGCCAGCAGTTCACGGTTACAGGCAGCTGAAGCTTTCTTT
NA,TRBJ1-1,TRBV10-3,NA,CAIKPGAENTEAFF,TGTGCCATCAAACCGGGGGCCGAGAACACTGAAGCTTTCTTT
NA,TRBJ2-1,TRBV6-2/TRBV6-3,NA,CASRRGPLASWGNEQFF,TGTGCCAGCAGACGGGGACCTCTAGCGAGTTGGGGTAATGAGCAGTTCTTC
NA,TRBJ2-6,TRBV21-1,once,CASSKYRDWNPGANVLTF,TGTGCCAGCAGCAAATATCGGGATTGGAACCCTGGGGCCAACGTCCTGACTTTC
TRBD1,TRBJ2-2,TRBV6-5,NA,CASTRQGAVDTGELFF,TGTGCCAGCACCAGACAGGGGGCGGTTGACACCGGGGAGCTGTTTTTT
NA,TRBJ2-7,TRBV18,few,CASSPGFGSYEQYF,TGTGCCAGCTCACCAGGGTTCGGCAGCTACGAGCAGTACTTC
NA,TRBJ2-3,TRBV7-8,NA,CASSHLEGWGTDTQYF,TGTGCCAGCAGCCACCTTGAGGGGTGGGGCACAGATACGCAGTATTTT
TRBD2,TRBJ2-1,TRBV7-9,NA,CASSLIAGVGGNEQFF,TGTGCCAGCAGCTTAATAGCGGGAGTGGGTGGCAATGAGCAGTTCTTC
NA,TRBJ1-6,TRBV20-1,few,CSARSRVESPLHF,TGCAGTGCTAGGTCCAGGGTAGAATCACCCCTCCACTTT
NA,TRBJ1-1,TRBV15,NA,CATSRKTAAEAFF,TGTGCCACCAGCAGGAAAACAGCCGCCGAAGCTTTCTTT
TRBD1,TRBJ2-3,TRBV4-3,once,CASSQGDSRYSTSTDTQYF,TGCGCCAGCAGCCAAGGGGACAGTCGATATTCGACTAGCACAGATACGCAGTATTTT
NA,TRBJ2-7,TRBV14,few,CASSQTRASPSSPYEQYF,TGTGCCAGCAGCCAAACCCGGGCCTCACCGTCCTCCCCCTACGAGCAGTACTTC
NA,TRBJ1-3,TRBV3-1,NA,CASSQKTSGVSSGNTIYF,TGTGCCAGCAGTCAGAAGACGTCCGGGGTGAGCTCTGGAAACACCATATATTTT
NA,TRBJ2-1,TRBV7-3,few,CASISQPGPYNEQFF,TGTGCCAGCATCTCCCAACCGGGACCTTACAATGAGCAGTTCTTC
NA,TRBJ1-2,TRBV7-2,once,CASSLAGRGVRGYTF,TGTGCCAGCAGCTTAGCGGGACGGGGTGTGCGAGGCTACACCTTC
NA,TRBJ2-6,TRBV4-1,NA,CASSQVLGSGANVLTF,TGCGCCAGCAGCCAAGTCTTGGGGTCTGGGGCCAACGTCCTGACTTTC
TRBD2,TRBJ2-7,TRBV5-6,NA,CASSWGGLGPWDEQYF,TGTGCCAGCAGCTGGGGCGGACTAGGCCCTTGGGATGAGCAGTACTTC
TRBD2,TRBJ2-1,TRBV29-1,NA,CSVVSGSLTSGRAYEQFF,TGCAGCGTTGTTTCGGGCTCCCTGACTAGCGGGAGGGCCTATGAGCAGTTCTTC
NA,TRBJ1-2,TRBV20-1,once,CSAPVGGNYGYTF,TGCAGTGCTCCCGTGGGTGGGAACTATGGCTACACCTTC
TRBD1,TRBJ2-1,TRBV5-1,NA,CASSFLGTGSGEQFF,TGCGCCAGCAGCTTCCTCGGGACAGGGTCGGGTGAGCAGTTCTTC
NA,TRBJ1-1,TRBV20-1,NA,CSARDSGPRVAFF,TGCAGTGCTAGAGACTCCGGGCCCCGGGTGGCTTTCTTT
NA,TRBJ1-1,TRBV29-1,NA,CSADIMNTEAFF,TGCAGCGCTGACATAATGAACACTGAAGCTTTCTTT
NA,TRBJ1-2,TRBV29-1,NA,CSVLSSSNYGYTF,TGCAGCGTCCTCTCGTCATCTAACTATGGCTACACCTTC
NA,TRBJ1-1,TRBV19,NA,CASSSRGLPEAFF,TGTGCCAGTAGCTCACGGGGGTTACCTGAAGCTTTCTTT
NA,TRBJ2-7,TRBV6-5,few,CASSPGTDPYEQYF,TGTGCCAGCAGTCCCGGGACTGATCCCTACGAGCAGTACTTC
NA,TRBJ1-1,TRBV25-1,NA,CASSDRLNTEAFF,TGTGCCAGCAGCGACAGGCTGAACACTGAAGCTTTCTTT
TRBD2,TRBJ2-1,TRBV15,few,CATSRVEGLAGANEQFF,TGTGCCACCAGCAGAGTGGAGGGACTAGCGGGAGCGAATGAGCAGTTCTTC
TRBD1,TRBJ1-4,TRBV5-1,few,CASSFAGGNEKLFF,TGCGCCAGCAGCTTCGCAGGGGGCAATGAAAAACTGTTTTTT
NA,TRBJ2-1,TRBV24-1,NA,CATSDSLTGNEQFF,TGTGCCACCAGTGATTCGCTAACAGGGAATGAGCAGTTCTTC
NA,TRBJ2-3,TRBV12-3/TRBV12-4,few,CASGPFTDTQYF,TGTGCCAGCGGTCCGTTCACAGATACGCAGTATTTT
TRBD2,TRBJ2-5,TRBV7-2,NA,CASSLVSGTSGSKRGTQYF,TGTGCCAGCAGCTTAGTTTCCGGGACTAGCGGGAGTAAAAGAGGGACCCAGTACTTC
TRBD2,TRBJ2-1,TRBV14,NA,CASSQSGSKVIEQFF,TGTGCCAGCAGCCAAAGCGGGAGTAAGGTTATTGAGCAGTTCTTC
TRBD2,TRBJ2-7,TRBV10-3,few,CAISELAGGGSYEQYF,TGTGCCATCAGTGAACTAGCGGGAGGGGGGTCCTACGAGCAGTACTTC
NA,TRBJ2-5,TRBV29-1,NA,CSVHSGQETQYF,TGCAGCGTTCATAGCGGACAAGAGACCCAGTACTTC
NA,TRBJ1-5,TRBV15,NA,CATSRGVGRPQHF,TGTGCCACCAGCAGGGGGGTGGGTCGGCCCCAGCATTTT